This paragraph covers one T cell receptor (beta chain) sequence. Using immunoSEQ multiplex PCR, the repertoire was profiled, and TCRdb retains in-frame clones only, with some absent. This table has about 120,000 clones, over 80% appearing once. This entry is derived from a study of blood T cell repertoires in COVID-19. Study-level background: Sites in the United States, Italy and Spain provided acute and convalescent COVID-19 samples.

V shed 6 bases and J shed 5 bases, with 20 bases lying between them. The CDR3 has 16 amino acids. Per the germline V gene, CDR1 is MDHEN and CDR2 is SYDVKM. Sequencing input: peripheral blood. This clonotype was sampled from a woman aged 70-85 years with acute or convalescent COVID-19. The chain carries TRBV28 and TRBJ1-5, with D perhaps TRBD1 (6 bases). The CDR3 DNA sequence: TGTGCCAGCAGAATTAAGGGAGCAGGGGCCCATCAGCCCCAGCATTTT. The encoded protein is CASRIKGAGAHQPQHF. Combining the CDR3 with reference TRBV28 and TRBJ1-5 gives the whole variable domain DVKVTQSSRYLVKRTGEKVFLECVQDMDHENMFWYRQDPGLGLRLIYFSYDVKMKEKGDIPEGYSVSREKKERFSLILESASTNQTSMYLCASRIKGAGAHQPQHFGDGTRLSIL.